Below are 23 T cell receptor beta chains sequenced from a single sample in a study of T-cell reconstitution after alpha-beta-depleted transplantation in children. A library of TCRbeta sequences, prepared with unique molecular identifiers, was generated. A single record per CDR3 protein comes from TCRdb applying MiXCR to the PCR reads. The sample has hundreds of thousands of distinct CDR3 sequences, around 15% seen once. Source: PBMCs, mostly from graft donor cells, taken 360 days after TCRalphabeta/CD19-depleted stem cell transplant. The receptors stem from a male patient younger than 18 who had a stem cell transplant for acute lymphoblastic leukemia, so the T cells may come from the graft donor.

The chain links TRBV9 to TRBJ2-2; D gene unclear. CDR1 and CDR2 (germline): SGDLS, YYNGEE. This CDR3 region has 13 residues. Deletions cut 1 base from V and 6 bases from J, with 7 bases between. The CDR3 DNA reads TGTGCCAGCAGCGTATCCCCGTCCGGGGAGCTGTTTTTT. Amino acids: CASSVSPSGELFF.

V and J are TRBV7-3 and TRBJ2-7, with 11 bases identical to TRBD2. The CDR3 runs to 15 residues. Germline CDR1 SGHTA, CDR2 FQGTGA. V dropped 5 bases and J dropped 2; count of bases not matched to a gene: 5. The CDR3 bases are TGTGCCAGCAGCCCGGGACTAGCGGAGACCTACGAGCAGTACTTC. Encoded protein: CASSPGLAETYEQYF.

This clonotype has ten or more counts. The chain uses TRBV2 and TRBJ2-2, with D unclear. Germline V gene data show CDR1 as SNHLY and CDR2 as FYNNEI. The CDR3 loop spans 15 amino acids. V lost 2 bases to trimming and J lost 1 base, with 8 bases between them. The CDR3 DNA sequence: TGTGCCAGCAGTGAAACTTTGAAGAACACCGGGGAGCTGTTTTTT. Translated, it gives CASSETLKNTGELFF.

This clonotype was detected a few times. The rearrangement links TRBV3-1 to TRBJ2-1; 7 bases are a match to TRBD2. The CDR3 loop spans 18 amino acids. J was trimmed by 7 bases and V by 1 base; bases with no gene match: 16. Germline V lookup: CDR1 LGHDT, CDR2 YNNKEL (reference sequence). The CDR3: CASSQVSGGSIAGNEQFF. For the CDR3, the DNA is TGTGCCAGCAGCCAAGTAAGCGGCGGGAGTATCGCCGGGAATGAGCAGTTCTTC.

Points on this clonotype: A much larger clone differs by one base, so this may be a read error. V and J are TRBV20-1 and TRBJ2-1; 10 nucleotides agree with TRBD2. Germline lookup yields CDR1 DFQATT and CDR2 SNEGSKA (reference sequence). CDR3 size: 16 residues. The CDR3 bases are TGCTGTGCTAGAGATTCGGCTAGCGGGAGTATTGAAGAGCAGTTCTTC. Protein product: CCARDSASGSIEEQFF.

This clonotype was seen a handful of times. CDR3 protein: CASRHRENNYGYTF. CDR3 sequence (DNA): TGTGCCAGCAGGCACAGGGAGAATAACTATGGCTACACCTTC. The rearrangement joins TRBV6-1 to TRBJ1-2; D perhaps matches TRBD1 (6 bases). This CDR3 comprises 14 residues. V shed 6 bases and J shed 1 base, with 12 bases lying between them. Germline lookup yields CDR1 MNHNS and CDR2 SASEGT.

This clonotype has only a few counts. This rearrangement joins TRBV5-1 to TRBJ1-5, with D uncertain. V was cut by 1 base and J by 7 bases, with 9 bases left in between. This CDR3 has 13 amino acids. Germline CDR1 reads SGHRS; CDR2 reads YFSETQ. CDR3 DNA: TGCGCCAGCAGCTTGAGCCCGGGGCAGCCCCAGCATTTT. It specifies CASSLSPGQPQHF.

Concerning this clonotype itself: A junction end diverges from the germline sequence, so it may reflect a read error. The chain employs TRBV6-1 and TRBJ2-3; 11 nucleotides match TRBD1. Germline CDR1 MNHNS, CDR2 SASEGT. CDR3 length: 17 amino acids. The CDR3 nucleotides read TGTACCAGCAGTGGACAGGGGGCTACGCCTAGCACAGATACGCAGTATTTT. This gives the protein CTSSGQGATPSTDTQYF.

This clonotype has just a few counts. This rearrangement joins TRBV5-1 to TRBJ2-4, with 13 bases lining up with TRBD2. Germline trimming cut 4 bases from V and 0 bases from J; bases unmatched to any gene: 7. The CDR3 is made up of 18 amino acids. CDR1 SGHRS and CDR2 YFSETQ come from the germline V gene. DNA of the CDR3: TGCGCCAGCAGCCCGGGACTAGCGGGAACACTAGCCAAAAACATTCAGTACTTC. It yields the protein CASSPGLAGTLAKNIQYF.

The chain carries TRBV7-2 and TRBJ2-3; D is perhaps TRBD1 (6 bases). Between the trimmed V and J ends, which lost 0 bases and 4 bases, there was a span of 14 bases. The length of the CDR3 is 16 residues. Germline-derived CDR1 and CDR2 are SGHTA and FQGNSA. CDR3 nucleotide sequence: TGTGCCAGCAGCTTAGCTGTCGCAGGGGACGCAGATACGCAGTATTTT. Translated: CASSLAVAGDADTQYF.

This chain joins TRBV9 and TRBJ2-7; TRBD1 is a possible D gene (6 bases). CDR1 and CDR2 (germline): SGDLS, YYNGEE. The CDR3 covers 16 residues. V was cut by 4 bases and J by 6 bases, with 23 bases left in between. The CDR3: CASSTQGGQGVGEQYF. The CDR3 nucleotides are TGTGCCAGCAGCACCCAAGGGGGTCAGGGTGTCGGCGAGCAGTACTTC.

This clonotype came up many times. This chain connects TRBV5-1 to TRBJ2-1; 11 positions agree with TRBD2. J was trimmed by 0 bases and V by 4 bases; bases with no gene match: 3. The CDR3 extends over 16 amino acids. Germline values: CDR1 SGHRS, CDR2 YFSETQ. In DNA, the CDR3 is TGCGCCAGCAGCCTTACTAGCGGGAGCTCCTACAATGAGCAGTTCTTC. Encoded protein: CASSLTSGSSYNEQFF.

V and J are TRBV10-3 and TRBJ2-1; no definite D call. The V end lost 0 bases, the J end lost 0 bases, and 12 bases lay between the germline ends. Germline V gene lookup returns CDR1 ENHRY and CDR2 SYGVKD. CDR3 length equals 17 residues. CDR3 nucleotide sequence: TGTGCCATCAGTGAGTCGGGTAGGATGAGCTCCTACAATGAGCAGTTCTTC. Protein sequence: CAISESGRMSSYNEQFF.

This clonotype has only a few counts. In DNA, the CDR3 is TGCAGCGTGGGACAGGACCGCTATGGCTACACCTTC. It translates to CSVGQDRYGYTF. The chain joins TRBV29-1 to TRBJ1-2, with TRBD1 identical over 8 bases. The V segment lost 6 bases and the J segment 4 bases; nucleotides outside the gene matches: 4. From germline, CDR1 is SQVTM and CDR2 ANQGSEA. The CDR3 consists of 12 residues.

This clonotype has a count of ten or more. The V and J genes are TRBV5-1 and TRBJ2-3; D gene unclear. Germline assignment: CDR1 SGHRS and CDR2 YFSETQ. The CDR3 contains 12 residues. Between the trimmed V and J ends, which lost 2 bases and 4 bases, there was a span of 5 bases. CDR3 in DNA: TGCGCCAGCAGCTTCGGTGCAGATACGCAGTATTTT. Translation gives CASSFGADTQYF.

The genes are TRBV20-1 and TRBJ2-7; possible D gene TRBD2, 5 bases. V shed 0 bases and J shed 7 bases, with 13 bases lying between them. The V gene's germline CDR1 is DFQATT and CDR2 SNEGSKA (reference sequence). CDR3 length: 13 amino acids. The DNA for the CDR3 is TGCAGTGCTAGAGATTGGCGGGCTGAGGAGCAGTACTTC. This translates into CSARDWRAEEQYF.

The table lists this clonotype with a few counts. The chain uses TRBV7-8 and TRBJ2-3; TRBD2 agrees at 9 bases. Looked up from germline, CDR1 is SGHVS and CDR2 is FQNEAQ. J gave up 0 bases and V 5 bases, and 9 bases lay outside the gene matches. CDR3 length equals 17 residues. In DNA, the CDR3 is TGTGCCAGCAGCCACAGACTAGCGGAGCTTAGCACAGATACGCAGTATTTT. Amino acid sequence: CASSHRLAELSTDTQYF.

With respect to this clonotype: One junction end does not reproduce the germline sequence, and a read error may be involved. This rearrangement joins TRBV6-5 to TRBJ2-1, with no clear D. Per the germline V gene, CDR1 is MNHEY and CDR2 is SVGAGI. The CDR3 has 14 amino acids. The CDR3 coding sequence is TGTGCCAGCGGTTATTTGAGCTCCTACAATGAGCAGTTCTTC. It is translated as CASGYLSSYNEQFF.

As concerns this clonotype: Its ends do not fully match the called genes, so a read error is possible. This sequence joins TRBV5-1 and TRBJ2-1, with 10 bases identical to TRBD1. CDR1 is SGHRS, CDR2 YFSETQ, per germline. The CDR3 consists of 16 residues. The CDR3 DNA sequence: TGCGCCAGCAGGTTGGTTGCTGGGACAGGGGTCAATGAGCAGTTCTTC. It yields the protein CASRLVAGTGVNEQFF.

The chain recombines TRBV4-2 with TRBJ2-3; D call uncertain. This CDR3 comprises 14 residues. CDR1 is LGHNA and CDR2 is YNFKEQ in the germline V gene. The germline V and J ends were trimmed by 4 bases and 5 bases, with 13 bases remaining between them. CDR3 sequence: CASSPNVGIDTQYF. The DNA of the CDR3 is TGTGCCAGCAGCCCGAATGTGGGGATAGATACGCAGTATTTT.

DNA of the CDR3: TGCAGCGTAGATTCCGACAGGGGTACTGGAGATACGCAGTATTTT. This sequence encodes CSVDSDRGTGDTQYF. The chain recombines TRBV29-1 with TRBJ2-3, with 8 bases matching TRBD1. The germline CDR1 and CDR2 sequences are SQVTM and ANQGSEA. This CDR3 is 15 amino acids long. Trimming removed 6 bases from V and 5 bases from J; junction bases left unmatched: 13.

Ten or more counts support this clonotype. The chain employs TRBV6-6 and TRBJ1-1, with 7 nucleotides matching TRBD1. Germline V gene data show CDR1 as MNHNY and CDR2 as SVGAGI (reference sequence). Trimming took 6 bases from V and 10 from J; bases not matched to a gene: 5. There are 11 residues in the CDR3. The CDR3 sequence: CASRRTGAAFF. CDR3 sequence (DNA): TGTGCCAGCAGGAGGACAGGAGCAGCTTTCTTT.

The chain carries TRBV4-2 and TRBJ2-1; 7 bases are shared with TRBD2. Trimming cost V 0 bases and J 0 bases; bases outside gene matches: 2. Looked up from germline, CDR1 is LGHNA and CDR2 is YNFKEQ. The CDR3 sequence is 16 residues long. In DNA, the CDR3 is TGTGCCAGCAGCCAAGATGGGGGGGGCTCCTACAATGAGCAGTTCTTC. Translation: CASSQDGGGSYNEQFF.